The 17 T cell receptor beta chains below were found in one sample sequenced in a study of prognosis after radiotherapy for stage I lung cancer. Using two-round multiplex PCR, the authors amplified TCR beta CDR3 from genomic DNA. Gene-specific TRBV and TRBJ primers were used in PCR round one. TCRdb ran MiXCR on the multiplex PCR reads and lists one entry per CDR3 protein. Among some 30,000 distinct CDR3 sequences listed, approximately 51% were seen once. The material was PBMCs, obtained before or after stereotactic body radiation therapy (not recorded which). Receptors originate from a donor aged 50 or older with non-small cell lung cancer.

About this clonotype itself: The junction and the germline gene differ at one end; a read error may be behind it. The gene calls are TRBV12-3 or TRBV12-4 and TRBJ1-5; no reliable D call. The CDR3 loop spans 14 amino acids. The CDR3 nucleotides read TGTGCAAGCAGTTTCTCGGGTGGCAATCAGAACCAGCATTTT. It is translated as CASSFSGGNQNQHF.

In its sample, this clonotype was seen many times. The genes are TRBV11-3 and TRBJ2-1; 7 bases line up with TRBD2. Germline V lookup: CDR1 SGHNT, CDR2 YENEEA. The junction had 11 bases not matched to a gene; V was cut back by 1 base and J by 8 bases. The CDR3 spans 16 residues. The CDR3 sequence: CASSLVGGSRGDEQFF. The CDR3 DNA reads as TGTGCCAGCAGCTTAGTCGGCGGGAGTAGGGGCGATGAGCAGTTCTTC.

By sample fraction, this clonotype is medium-sized. V gene TRBV11-2 combines with J gene TRBJ1-2; 9 bases match TRBD1. The V gene end was trimmed by 5 bases and the J gene end by 8 bases; junction bases not matched to a gene: 18. From germline, CDR1 is SGHAT and CDR2 FQNNGV. This CDR3 contains 17 residues. The DNA of the CDR3 is TGTGCCAGCAGCCACTACCACCAGGGACAGGGAGGTCGGGGCTACACCTTC. Its translation is CASSHYHQGQGGRGYTF.

This clonotype is medium-sized in the sample. V usage is TRBV20-1 and J usage is TRBJ1-5, with 8 positions matching TRBD1. V dropped 0 bases and J dropped 1; count of bases not matched to a gene: 2. The CDR3 totals 15 residues. Looked up from germline, CDR1 is DFQATT and CDR2 is SNEGSKA (reference sequence). For the CDR3, the DNA is TGCAGTGCTAGAGATAGGACAGGGAGCAATCAGCCCCAGCATTTT. Its translation: CSARDRTGSNQPQHF.

This chain connects TRBV6-1 to TRBJ2-3; the D gene is possibly TRBD2 (7 bases). The V gene lost 10 bases and the J gene lost 12 bases, with 26 bases spanning the gap. The V gene's germline CDR1 is MNHNS and CDR2 SASEGT. This CDR3 is built from 14 residues. The CDR3 spells CAITLAGGGGTQYF. For the CDR3, the DNA is TGTGCCATCACCTTGGCAGGCGGGGGCGGTACTCAGTATTTT.

In its sample, this clonotype was seen many times. A much larger clone is a single base away; this may be a read error. V usage is TRBV5-1 and J usage is TRBJ1-3; D gene ambiguous. The CDR3 runs to 14 residues. Germline CDR1 is SGHRS and CDR2 is YFSETQ. The CDR3 is CASSLGRAGDTIYF. As DNA, the CDR3 is TGCGCCAGCAGCTTGGGCAGAGCTGGAGACACCATATATTTT. Filled out from reference TRBV5-1 and TRBJ1-3, the complete variable domain reads KAGVTQTPRYLIKTRGQQVTLSCSPISGHRSVSWYQQTPGQGLQFLFEYFSETQRNKGNFPGRFSGRQFSNSRSEMNVSTLELGDSALYLCASSLGRAGDTIYFGEGSWLTVV.

By proportion, this clonotype is medium-sized. The V and J genes are TRBV24-1 and TRBJ2-7; D is perhaps TRBD2 (5 bases). The length of the CDR3 is 17 residues. The germline gives CDR1 KGHDR, CDR2 SFDVKD. Trimming cost V 5 bases and J 3 bases, with 22 bases left between them. The CDR3 reads CATSVVGLPNINYEQYF. CDR3 in DNA: TGTGCCACCAGTGTGGTCGGACTCCCGAACATTAACTACGAGCAGTACTTC.

This clonotype was seen many times. J is TRBJ2-1 and V is TRBV5-1; D ambiguous. Trimming removed 1 base at V and 0 bases at J, with 8 bases between. Germline V lookup: CDR1 SGHRS, CDR2 YFSETQ. This CDR3 is built from 15 residues. The CDR3 coding sequence is TGCGCCAGCAGCTTGTTGGGAAGCTCCTACAATGAGCAGTTCTTC. Protein: CASSLLGSSYNEQFF.

This clonotype is medium-sized. The chain employs TRBV19 and TRBJ1-2, with TRBD1 identical over 12 bases. Germline V gives CDR1 LNHDA, CDR2 SQIVND (reference sequence). The CDR3 contains 14 residues. V gave up 6 bases and J gave up 7 bases; unmatched junction bases: 6. CDR3 region: CASSRDRGPFGYTF. CDR3 in DNA: TGTGCCAGTAGCCGGGACAGGGGGCCTTTTGGCTACACCTTC.

At least ten counts were recorded for this clonotype. The chain is built from TRBV11-3 and TRBJ2-7, with 8 bases identical to TRBD2. Germline assignment: CDR1 SGHNT and CDR2 YENEEA. CDR3 size: 15 residues. V shed 0 bases, J shed 3 bases, and the junction held 4 bases outside the gene matches. The CDR3 is CASSLEAGDLYEQYF. CDR3 in DNA: TGTGCCAGCAGCTTAGAAGCGGGAGACCTCTACGAGCAGTACTTC.

To note about this clonotype: As the CDR3 is not closed by the conserved phenylalanine or tryptophan, this likely results from a read error. This chain links TRBV11-3 with TRBJ2-3; D is perhaps TRBD2 (7 bases). The CDR3 loop spans 14 amino acids. The V gene lost 7 bases and the J gene lost 5 bases, with 16 bases spanning the gap. Germline assignment: CDR1 SGHNT and CDR2 YENEEA. The CDR3 region is CASTKGGDEDTQYS. CDR3 nucleotide sequence: TGTGCCAGCACCAAAGGGGGGGATGAAGATACGCAGTATTCT.

About this clonotype: Only one base separates this from a far larger clonotype, so it likely reflects a read error. This rearrangement joins TRBV15 to TRBJ1-6, with a possible D match to TRBD1 (6 bases). Judging by the DNA end, TRBJ1-1 fits better; the J call may be wrong. CDR1 is LNHNV, CDR2 YYDKDF, per germline (reference sequence). The CDR3 is 15 residues long. The CDR3 DNA sequence: TGTGCCACCAGCAGTCCCAGGGGATTTGGCACTGAAGCTTTCTTT. It yields the protein CATSSPRGFGTEAFF.

This clonotype is categorized as medium-sized. The CDR3 sequence is CASSVWEDTQYF. CDR3 nucleotides: TGTGCCAGCAGTGTTTGGGAGGATACGCAGTATTTT. The chain links TRBV12-3 or TRBV12-4 to TRBJ2-3; D possibly corresponds to TRBD2 (5 bases). Trimming took off 5 bases at V and 6 bases at J, with 9 bases between the two ends. The CDR3 is 12 residues long.

This clonotype was detected ten times or more. The chain joins TRBV28 to TRBJ2-6; D is uncertain. The V end lost 8 bases, the J end lost 0 bases, and 14 bases lay between the germline ends. Germline loops: CDR1 MDHEN, CDR2 SYDVKM. The CDR3 loop spans 16 amino acids. CDR3 sequence reads: CASGGLGVSGANVLTF. Here the CDR3 DNA reads TGTGCCAGCGGTGGTCTCGGAGTCTCTGGGGCCAACGTCCTGACTTTC.

This clonotype was counted at least ten times. The chain recombines TRBV6-2 or TRBV6-3 with TRBJ1-5, with TRBD1 as a possible D gene (6 bases). V gave up 2 bases and J gave up 8 bases, with 10 bases separating them. Germline V gene sequence: CDR1 MNHEY, CDR2 SVGEGT. CDR3 length: 13 residues. CDR3 sequence (DNA): TGTGCCAGCAGTTACGGAAACAGGGAGCCCCAGCATTTT. Protein: CASSYGNREPQHF.

This clonotype appeared once. The genes are TRBV11-2 and TRBJ2-2, with D perhaps TRBD1 or TRBD2 (5 bases each). Trimming removed 8 bases from V and 3 bases from J, with 10 bases in between. The CDR3 length is 13 residues. CDR1 and CDR2 from the germline V gene are SGHAT and FQNNGV. In nucleotides, the CDR3 is TGTGCCAGCGCCAGGGACGACACCGGGGAGCTGTTTTTT. It yields the protein CASARDDTGELFF.

The chain combines TRBV7-9 with TRBJ2-1; TRBD1 agrees at 8 bases. The CDR3 has 15 amino acids. Looked up from germline, CDR1 is SEHNR and CDR2 is FQNEAQ (reference sequence). The ends lost 2 bases at V and 6 bases at J; junction bases unmatched: 6. In nucleotides, the CDR3 is TGTGCCAGCAGCTTATCAGGACAGGGCGGCAATGAGCAGTTCTTC. It is translated as CASSLSGQGGNEQFF.